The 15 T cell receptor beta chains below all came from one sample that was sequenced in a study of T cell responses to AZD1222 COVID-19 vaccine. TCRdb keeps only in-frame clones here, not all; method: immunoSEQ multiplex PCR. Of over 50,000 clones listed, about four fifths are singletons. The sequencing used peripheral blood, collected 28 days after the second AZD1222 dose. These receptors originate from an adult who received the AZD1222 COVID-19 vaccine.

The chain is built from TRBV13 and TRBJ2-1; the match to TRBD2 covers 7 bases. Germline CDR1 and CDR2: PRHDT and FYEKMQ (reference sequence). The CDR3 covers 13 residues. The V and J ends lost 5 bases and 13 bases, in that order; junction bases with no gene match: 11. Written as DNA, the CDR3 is TGTGCCAGCAGCGCGGGACTACGAGACGGCCAGTTCTTC. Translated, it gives CASSAGLRDGQFF.

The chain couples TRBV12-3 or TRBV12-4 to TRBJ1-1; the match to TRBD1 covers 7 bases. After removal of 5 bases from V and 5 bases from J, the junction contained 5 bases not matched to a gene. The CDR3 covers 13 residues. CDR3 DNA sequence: TGTGCCAGCAGTGGACAGGAGGGGACTGAAGCTTTCTTT. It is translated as CASSGQEGTEAFF.

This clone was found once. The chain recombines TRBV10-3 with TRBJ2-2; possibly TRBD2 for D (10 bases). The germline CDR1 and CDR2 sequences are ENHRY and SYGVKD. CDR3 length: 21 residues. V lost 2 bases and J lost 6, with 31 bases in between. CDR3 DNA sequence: TGTGCCATCAGTGAGCCTACAGGGGGCTCTACGAGCGGGAGGGCCCCCGGGGAGCTGTTTTTT. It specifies CAISEPTGGSTSGRAPGELFF.

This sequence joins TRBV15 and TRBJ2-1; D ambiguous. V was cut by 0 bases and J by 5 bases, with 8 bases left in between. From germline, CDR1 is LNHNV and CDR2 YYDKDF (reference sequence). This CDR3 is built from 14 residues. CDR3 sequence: CATSRDLANNEQFF. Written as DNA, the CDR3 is TGTGCCACCAGCAGAGATCTCGCAAACAATGAGCAGTTCTTC.

CDR3 nucleotide sequence: TGCAGCGTAGACCATCGGTCTTATGGCTACACCTTC. This encodes CSVDHRSYGYTF. The V and J genes are TRBV29-1 and TRBJ1-2; D is uncertain. The V gene lost 6 bases and the J gene lost 5 bases, with 13 bases spanning the gap. The CDR3 is made up of 12 amino acids. The V gene's germline CDR1 is SQVTM and CDR2 ANQGSEA.

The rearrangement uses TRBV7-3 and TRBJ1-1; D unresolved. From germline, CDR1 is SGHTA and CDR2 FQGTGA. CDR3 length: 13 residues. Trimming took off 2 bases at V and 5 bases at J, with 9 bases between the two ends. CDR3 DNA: TGTGCCAGCAGCTTAGAACAGATGACTGAAGCTTTCTTT. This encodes CASSLEQMTEAFF.

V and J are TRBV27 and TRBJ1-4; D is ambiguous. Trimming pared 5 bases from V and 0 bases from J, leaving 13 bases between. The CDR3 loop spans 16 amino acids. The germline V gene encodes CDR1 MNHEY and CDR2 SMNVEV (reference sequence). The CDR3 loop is CASSPAQPATNEKLFF. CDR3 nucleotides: TGTGCCAGCAGTCCCGCACAGCCCGCAACTAATGAAAAACTGTTTTTT.

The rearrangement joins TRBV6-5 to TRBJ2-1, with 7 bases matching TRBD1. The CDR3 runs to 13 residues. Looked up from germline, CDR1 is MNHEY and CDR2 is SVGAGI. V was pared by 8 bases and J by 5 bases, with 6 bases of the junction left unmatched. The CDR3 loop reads CASGDRVDNEQFF. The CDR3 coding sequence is TGTGCCAGCGGCGACAGGGTAGACAATGAGCAGTTCTTC.

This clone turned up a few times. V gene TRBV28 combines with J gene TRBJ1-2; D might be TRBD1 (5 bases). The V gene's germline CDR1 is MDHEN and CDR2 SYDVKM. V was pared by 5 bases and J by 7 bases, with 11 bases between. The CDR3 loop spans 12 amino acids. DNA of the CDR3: TGTGCCAGCAGTCCCGGGGCCCTTGGCTACACCTTC. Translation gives CASSPGALGYTF.

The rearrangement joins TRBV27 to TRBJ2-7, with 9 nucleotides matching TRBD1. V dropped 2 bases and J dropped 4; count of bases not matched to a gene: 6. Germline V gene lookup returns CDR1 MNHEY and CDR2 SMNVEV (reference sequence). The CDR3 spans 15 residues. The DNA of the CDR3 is TGTGCCAGCAGTTTAGAGGGGACAGGGATTTACGAGCAGTACTTC. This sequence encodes CASSLEGTGIYEQYF.

CDR3 in amino acids: CASSLWTSEETQYF. The CDR3, as DNA: TGTGCCAGCAGTCTCTGGACATCCGAAGAGACCCAGTACTTC. This chain connects TRBV28 to TRBJ2-5, with D perhaps TRBD1 (5 bases). The V and J ends lost 5 bases and 3 bases respectively, with 13 bases between them. This CDR3 has 14 residues. Per germline, CDR1 MDHEN and CDR2 SYDVKM.

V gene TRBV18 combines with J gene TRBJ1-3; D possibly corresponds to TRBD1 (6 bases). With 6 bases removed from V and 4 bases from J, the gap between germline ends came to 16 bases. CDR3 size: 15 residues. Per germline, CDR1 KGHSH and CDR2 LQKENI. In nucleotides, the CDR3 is TGTGCCAGCTCCCAGCGCGGACAGACGGGAAACACCATATATTTT. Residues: CASSQRGQTGNTIYF.

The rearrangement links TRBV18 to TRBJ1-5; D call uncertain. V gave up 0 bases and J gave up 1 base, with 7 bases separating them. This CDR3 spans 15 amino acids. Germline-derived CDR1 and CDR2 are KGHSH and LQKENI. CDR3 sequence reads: CASSPPGQSNQPQHF. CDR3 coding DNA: TGTGCCAGCTCACCACCGGGTCAGAGCAATCAGCCCCAGCATTTT.

The CDR3 coding sequence is TGTGCCAGTAGTATCCCTCAGGGGACTAGCAATCAGCCCCAGCATTTT. Its protein product is CASSIPQGTSNQPQHF. The chain uses TRBV19 and TRBJ1-5; D might be TRBD1 (6 bases). The CDR3 has 16 residues. CDR1 is LNHDA and CDR2 is SQIVND in the germline V gene (reference sequence). Trimming pared 3 bases from V and 0 bases from J, leaving 12 bases between.

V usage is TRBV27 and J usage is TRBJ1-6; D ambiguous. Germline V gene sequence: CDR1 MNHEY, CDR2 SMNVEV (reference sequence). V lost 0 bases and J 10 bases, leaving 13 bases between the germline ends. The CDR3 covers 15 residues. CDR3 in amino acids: CASSLSPGPASPLHF. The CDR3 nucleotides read TGTGCCAGCAGTTTATCACCGGGCCCTGCGTCACCCCTCCACTTT.